This T cell receptor (beta chain) came from a study of blood T cells in healthy people across ages (dated by TCRdb to between 2015 and 2017). Looking at the study overall: In model experiments, roughly one uniquely barcoded TCR beta cDNA molecule per two T cells was captured by template switching. The study measured age-related changes in TCR beta repertoire diversity using deep sequencing normalized with unique cDNA molecular identifiers. Donors were grouped into four age groups: young (average approximately 15 years), middle-aged (about 38), aged (approximately 67) and long-lived (over 80). To avoid experimental bias, donors of different ages were spread randomly across the sequencing lanes. Two additional independent replicas of 1 million unique cDNA reads from the same blood draw were analyzed for two donors (one aged 18 to 30 and one aged 80 or older). Study-wide findings and limitations: Because the CMV infection status of the donors was unknown, age-related changes in expanded clonotypes may potentially have been confounded. Estimates of total diversity based on one million sequenced T cells were considered lower bounds and underestimates. The long-lived group showed more naive CD4+ T cells, fewer expanded clones and increased TCR diversity than the aged group, suggesting age selection. Conclusive comparison of naive and antigen-experienced compartments was prevented by the profiling of bulk unsorted PBMCs. As age increased, observed TCR beta diversity per million T cells dropped in a roughly linear way, and a significant reduction was already evident by age about 40. Observed TCR beta diversity correlated strongly with the percentage of naive T cells measured by flow cytometry.

Libraries came from 5' RACE. Sequencing relied on an Illumina HiSeq 2500. The second PCR ran for roughly 7 to 12 cycles and used a J-beta primer mix along with a sample-barcoded 5' primer. A template-switch 5' adaptor carrying 12 random nucleotides introduced a unique molecular identifier onto each TCR beta cDNA molecule. Each sample yielded at least 3 million CDR3-containing paired-end reads. The Mint cDNA synthesis kit, primed by a TRBC-specific oligonucleotide, was used to synthesize first-strand cDNA from all RNA. Following uracil-DNA glycosylase treatment, all cDNA underwent a first 18-cycle PCR with the universal primers M1SS and BC2_uni_R. Per the original workflow: For normalization, 1 million high-quality reads, each with a distinct molecular identifier, were randomly selected from each sample. Instead of being binned into consensus sequences, reads with shared molecular identifiers were discarded. MiTCR, set to a Q25 quality threshold and the strictest error-elimination algorithm, was used for CDR3 identification, clonotype clustering and error correction. A nonparametric unseen species model with Euler transformation was used to estimate lower-bound total TCR beta diversity. The public sequencing data were trimmed at Q25 with fastp and processed into clonotypes with MiXCR by TCRdb, which kept only in-frame beta chains. CDR3 protein sequences are deduplicated, and each keeps its most common genes and DNA. V and J calls and clone size were set by TCRdb, not the authors. This sample has 1.6 million or so distinct CDR3 sequences in its table, and 30% to 40% of those were observed once. Together, the top ten hold 11% of the sample.

The 39 donors, aged about 6 to 95 years, were systemically healthy Caucasian individuals from Russia. Around 9.9 milliliters of peripheral blood were collected from each donor into EDTA-treated Vacutainer tubes. Ficoll-Paque density-gradient centrifugation was used to isolate PBMCs, with at least 6.5 million per sample. Total RNA was extracted from PBMCs with Trizol reagent, with at least 5.5 micrograms obtained per sample. For every donor, an aliquot of PBMCs went through flow cytometry to measure the percentages of naive CD45RAhigh/CD27high T cells. This clonotype occurred many times. Its antigen has not been determined. At one end the junction does not follow the germline gene, possibly because of a read error. Based on the germline V gene, the CDR1 and CDR2 sequences are SGHRS and YFSETQ. Spanning cysteine to phenylalanine, the CDR3 consists of 14 amino acids. Only the CDR3 DNA stays, 42 bases, in frame from base 1.

The chain uses TRBV5-1 and TRBJ1-1, and the D gene may be TRBD1, 6 bases matching. Sequences were obtained from blood. The TCR originated in a woman between 25 and 40 years old in good health. The nucleotide sequence is given as TGTGCCAGCAGCTTAGAGGGGGGGAACACTGAAGCTTTCTTT. Its protein is CASSLEGGNTEAFF.